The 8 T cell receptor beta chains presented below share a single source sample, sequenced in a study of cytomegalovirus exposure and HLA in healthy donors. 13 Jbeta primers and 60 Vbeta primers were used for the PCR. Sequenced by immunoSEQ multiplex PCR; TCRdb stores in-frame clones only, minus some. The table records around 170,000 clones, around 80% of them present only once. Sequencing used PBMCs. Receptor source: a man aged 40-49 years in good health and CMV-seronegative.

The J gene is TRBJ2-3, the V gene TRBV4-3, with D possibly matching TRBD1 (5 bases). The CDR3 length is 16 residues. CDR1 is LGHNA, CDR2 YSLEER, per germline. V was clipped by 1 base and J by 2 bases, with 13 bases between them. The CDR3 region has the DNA TGCGCCAGCAGCCAAGGTGGGGCTCGAGACACAGATACGCAGTATTTT. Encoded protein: CASSQGGARDTDTQYF.

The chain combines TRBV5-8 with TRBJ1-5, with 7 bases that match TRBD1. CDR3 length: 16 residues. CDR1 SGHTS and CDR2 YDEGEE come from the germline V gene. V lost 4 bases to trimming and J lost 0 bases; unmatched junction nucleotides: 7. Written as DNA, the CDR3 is TGTGCCAGCAGCCGACAGGGCATTTATAGCAATCAGCCCCAGCATTTT. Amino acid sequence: CASSRQGIYSNQPQHF.

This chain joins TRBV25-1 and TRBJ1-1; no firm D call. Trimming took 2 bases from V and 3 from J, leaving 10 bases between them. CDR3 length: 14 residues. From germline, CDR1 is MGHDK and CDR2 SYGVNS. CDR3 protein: CASSELTRDTEAFF. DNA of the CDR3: TGTGCCAGCAGTGAACTAACCCGTGACACTGAAGCTTTCTTT.

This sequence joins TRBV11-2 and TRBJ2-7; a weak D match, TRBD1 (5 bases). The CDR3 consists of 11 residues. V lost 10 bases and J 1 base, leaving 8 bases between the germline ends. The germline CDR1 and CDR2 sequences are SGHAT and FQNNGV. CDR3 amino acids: CATSGSYEQYF. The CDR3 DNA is TGTGCCACCTCAGGGTCCTACGAGCAGTACTTC.

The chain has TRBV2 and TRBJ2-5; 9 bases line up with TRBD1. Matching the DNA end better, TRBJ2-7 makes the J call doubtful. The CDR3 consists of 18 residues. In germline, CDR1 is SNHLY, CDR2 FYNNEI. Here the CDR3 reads CASTGLPGQGPSSYEQYF. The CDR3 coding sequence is TGTGCCAGCACCGGACTTCCGGGACAGGGACCAAGCTCCTACGAGCAGTACTTC.

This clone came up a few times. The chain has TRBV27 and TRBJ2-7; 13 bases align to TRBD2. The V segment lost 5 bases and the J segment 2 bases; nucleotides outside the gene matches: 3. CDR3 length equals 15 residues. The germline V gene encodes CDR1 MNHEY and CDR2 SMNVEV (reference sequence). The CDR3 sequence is CASSVGTSGTYEQYF. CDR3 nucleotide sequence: TGTGCCAGCAGTGTAGGGACTAGCGGGACCTACGAGCAGTACTTC.

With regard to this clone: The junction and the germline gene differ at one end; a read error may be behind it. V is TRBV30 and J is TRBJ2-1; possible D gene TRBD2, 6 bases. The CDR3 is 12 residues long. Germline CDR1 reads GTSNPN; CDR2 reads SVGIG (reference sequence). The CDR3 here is CAWSDREGLAIF. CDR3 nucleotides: TGTGCCTGGAGCGATCGAGAAGGCCTAGCGATCTTC.

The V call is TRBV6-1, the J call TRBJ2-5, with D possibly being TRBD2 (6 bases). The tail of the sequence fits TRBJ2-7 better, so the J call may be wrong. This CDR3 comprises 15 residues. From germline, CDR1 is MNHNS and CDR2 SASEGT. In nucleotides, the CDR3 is TGTGCCAGCAGTGAACAAGGAGGGGACCCCTACGAGCAGTACTTC. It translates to CASSEQGGDPYEQYF.